The 5 T cell receptor beta chains below come from one sample, sequenced in a study of metastatic and nonmetastatic thyroid tumors. TCRdb re-called the PCR reads with MiXCR. The sample carries about 21,000 clones, around an eighth recorded once. Thyroid surgery took place with no prior treatment in any patient. The sample consisted of blood. The receptors here all came from a female donor with papillary thyroid cancer or a benign thyroid nodule (not recorded which). Some clones in this sample may be carry-over from other donors' samples.

This clone occurred many times. The CDR3 is CASSRGTGVSSYEQYF. DNA for the CDR3: TGTGCCAGCAGCAGAGGCACAGGGGTCTCCTCCTACGAGCAGTACTTC. The chain employs TRBV11-2 and TRBJ2-7; TRBD1 matches at 7 bases. This CDR3 has 16 residues. After removal of 5 bases from V and 0 bases from J, the junction contained 10 bases not matched to a gene. CDR1 is SGHAT and CDR2 is FQNNGV in the germline V gene.

This clone has a count of ten or more. The genes are TRBV18 and TRBJ1-5; 7 bases line up with TRBD1. V dropped 3 bases and J dropped 3; count of bases not matched to a gene: 5. Germline V gene lookup returns CDR1 KGHSH and CDR2 LQKENI. The CDR3 runs to 15 residues. CDR3 loop: CASSPAGQANQPQHF. CDR3 nucleotides: TGTGCCAGCTCACCGGCCGGACAGGCCAATCAGCCCCAGCATTTT.

On this clone itself: The CDR3 ends on some other residue instead of the conserved phenylalanine or tryptophan, so this is likely a read error. The genes are TRBV6-5 and TRBJ2-5; possible D gene TRBD1, 5 bases. This CDR3 is 18 amino acids long. V was pared by 3 bases and J by 2 bases, with 22 bases between. The germline V gene has CDR1 MNHEY and CDR2 SVGAGI. CDR3 DNA: TGTGCCAGCAGTTATTCATCAGCCTATCCAGACAGTCAAGAGACCCAGTACTTA. It yields the protein CASSYSSAYPDSQETQYL.

This clone was counted ten times or more. This chain joins TRBV20-1 and TRBJ2-7, with no clear D. CDR1 and CDR2 from the germline V gene are DFQATT and SNEGSKA (reference sequence). V was cut by 3 bases and J by 1 base, with 13 bases left in between. This CDR3 contains 14 residues. CDR3: CSASGLAKSYEQYF. In DNA form, the CDR3 reads TGCAGTGCTAGCGGTTTGGCTAAATCCTACGAGCAGTACTTC.

This clone is medium-sized. The chain employs TRBV6-1 and TRBJ1-2; D gene unclear. The V gene's germline CDR1 is MNHNS and CDR2 SASEGT. The V end lost 9 bases, the J end lost 1 base, and 6 bases lay between the germline ends. This CDR3 region has 11 residues. The CDR3 DNA reads as TGTGCCAGTCAGGATAACTATGGCTACACCTTC. Translated: CASQDNYGYTF.